This T cell receptor (beta chain) was captured in a study of T cell responses to AZD1222 COVID-19 vaccine (dated by TCRdb to the early 2020s). Background on the whole study: Because spike-specific TCR depth and breadth did not differ between the two schedules, AZD1222 recipients who got a second dose at roughly 4 weeks were pooled with those who got a second dose at roughly 12 weeks. Trial participants were enrolled by age into subgroups of 18-55, 56-69 and 70-plus years, and about 150, 27 and 61 TCR-sequenced participants, respectively, were included in these subgroups. TCR sequencing was performed for more than 230 trial participants, of whom roughly 200 were given two doses of AZD1222 and approximately 26 were given two doses of MenACWY control vaccine. The paper's findings and limits, for the study overall: Participants were mostly white British, with more females than males. The authors suggested clonal diversity may have been underestimated. The 56-69-year group was small, and its depth increase did not reach significance, likely because of low power. Because no day 14 peak-response samples were available, repertoires were characterized only after the peak T cell response. Spike-specific TCR breadth and depth rose significantly after two AZD1222 doses compared with day 0 and with MenACWY recipients. Reportedly, almost half of the unique spike-specific TCRs recognized epitopes lying outside the regions that are mutated in the B.1.351 and B.1.1.7 variants. Conclusions about previously exposed vaccinees were limited because only six AZD1222 recipients were SARS-CoV-2 seropositive at baseline. Vaccine-associated CD4 TCRs spanned the whole spike protein, with dominant responses in regions 160-218 and 743-854.

The sample's time point, from its label and the paper: baseline before first vaccination. Vaccinee samples were obtained from the UK trials COV001 and COV002, which included a single-blind randomized controlled phase 2/3 trial of AZD1222 (ChAdOx1 nCoV-19) in healthy adults. Trial participant PBMC samples were collected at day 0 and day 28 after the second dose for TCRbeta chain sequencing. The CDR3 regions of human TCRbeta chains were analyzed by immunosequencing. The study's processing was this. Repertoire TCRs were checked for matches against a reference library of SARS-CoV-2-specific TCRs that had been generated using the MIRA antigen-specificity platform. Breadth was defined as the fraction of unique TCRs that were SARS-CoV-2-associated, and depth was defined as the fraction of total T cells that were SARS-CoV-2-associated. Using the MIRA data, every spike-specific TCR was mapped to the spike region that the TCR reacted to and assigned to either a CD4 or a CD8 class. Log10-transformed breadth and depth values were compared by one-way ANOVA with Sidak's multiple comparisons tests. Entries here come from immuneACCESS through TCRdb and include only in-frame sequences with V and J called. Some clones fail to appear in such tables; in the studies checked, an unresolved V gene covers under half of the shortfall, and the cause of the remainder is unknown. V, J and clone size are taken as reported in that table, and D and trimming were inferred from the DNA itself. For this sample there are around 130,000 clones; roughly 93% appear just once. The top ten constitute under 4% of the sample.

From its cysteine to its phenylalanine, the CDR3 spans 11 amino acids. Only the CDR3 DNA stays, 33 bases, in frame from base 1. CDR1 and CDR2, looked up from the germline V gene, are SQVTM and ANQGSEA. V sheds 3 bases and J sheds 6 bases, leaving 9 bases between their ends. Concerning this clone: There is no known antigen for this receptor. Base qualities are not recorded, but no much larger clone differs from it by a single base.

The starting material was peripheral blood, obtained on day 0 of AZD1222 vaccination. Here the chain combines TRBV29-1 and TRBJ2-7; the D gene is unclear. The TCR originated in an adult in good health. The nucleotide sequence reads TGCAGCGTTGATGGGGTTCCCGAGCAGTACTTC. Translated, this is CSVDGVPEQYF.